This T cell receptor (beta chain) emerged from a study of CD8 T cells in ankylosing spondylitis. This clonotype was found many times. The antigen remains undetermined. It was by quantitative 5'-RACE with molecular barcodes that TCR beta libraries were made. A single record per CDR3 protein comes from TCRdb applying MiXCR to the 5' RACE reads. The data contain around 32,000 distinct CDR3 sequences, about 7.8% of them singletons. Study observations and caveats: Earlier work had already found some motif variants in reactive arthritis synovial fluid and blood. Roughly eight highly homologous variants formed a TCR beta motif that appeared characteristic of ankylosing spondylitis blood. In ankylosing spondylitis patients, matched synovial fluid reportedly showed significant enrichment of disease-linked clones.

This receptor was taken from a male donor with ankylosing spondylitis or in good health (not recorded which). Specimen: blood, either unsorted or a sorted T cell fraction (not recorded which).

CDR3 amino acids: CASSLQDTDTQYF. The CDR3 bases are TGCGCCAGCAGCCTACAAGACACAGATACGCAGTATTTT. The V call is TRBV5-1, the J call TRBJ2-3; D is ambiguous. Trimming pared 4 bases from V and 2 bases from J, leaving 8 bases between. In germline, CDR1 is SGHRS, CDR2 YFSETQ. The CDR3 has 13 amino acids.